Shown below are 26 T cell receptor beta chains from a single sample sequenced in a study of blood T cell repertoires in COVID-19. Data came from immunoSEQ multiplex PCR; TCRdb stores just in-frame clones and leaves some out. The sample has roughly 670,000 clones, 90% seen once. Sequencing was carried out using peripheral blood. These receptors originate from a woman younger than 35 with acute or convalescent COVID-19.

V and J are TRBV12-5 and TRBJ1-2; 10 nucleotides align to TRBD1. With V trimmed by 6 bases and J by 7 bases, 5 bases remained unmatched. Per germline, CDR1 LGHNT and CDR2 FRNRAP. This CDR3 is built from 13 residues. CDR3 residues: CASGTGTGVGYTF. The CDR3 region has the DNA TGTGCTAGTGGAACCGGGACAGGGGTTGGCTACACCTTC. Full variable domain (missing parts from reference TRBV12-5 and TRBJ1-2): DARVTQTPRHKVTEMGQEVTMRCQPILGHNTVFWYRQTMMQGLELLAYFRNRAPLDDSGMPKDRFSAEMPDATLATLKIQPSEPRDSAVYFCASGTGTGVGYTFGSGTRLTVV.

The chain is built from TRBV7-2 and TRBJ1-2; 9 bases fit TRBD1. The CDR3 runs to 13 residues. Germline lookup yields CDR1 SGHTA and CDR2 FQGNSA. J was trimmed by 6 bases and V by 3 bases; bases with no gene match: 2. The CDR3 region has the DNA TGTGCCAGCAGCTTTGGACAGGGGAATGGCTACACCTTC. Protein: CASSFGQGNGYTF.

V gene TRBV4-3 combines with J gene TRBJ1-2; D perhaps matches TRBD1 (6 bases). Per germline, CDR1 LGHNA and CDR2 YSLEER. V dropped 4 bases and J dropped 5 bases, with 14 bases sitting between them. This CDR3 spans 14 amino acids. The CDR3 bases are TGCGCCAGCAGCCCCCCACAGGGTGGATATGGCTACACCTTC. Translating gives CASSPPQGGYGYTF.

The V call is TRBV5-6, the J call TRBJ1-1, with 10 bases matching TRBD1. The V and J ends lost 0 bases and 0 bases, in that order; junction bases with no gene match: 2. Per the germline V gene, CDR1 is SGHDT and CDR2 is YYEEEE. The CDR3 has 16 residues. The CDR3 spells CASSLEGQGLNTEAFF. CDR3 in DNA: TGTGCCAGCAGCTTGGAGGGACAGGGGTTGAACACTGAAGCTTTCTTT.

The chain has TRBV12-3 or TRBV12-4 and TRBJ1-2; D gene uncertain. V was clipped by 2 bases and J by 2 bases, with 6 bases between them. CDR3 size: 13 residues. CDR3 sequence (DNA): TGTGCCAGCAGTTTAATGAGGAACTATGGCTACACCTTC. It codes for CASSLMRNYGYTF.

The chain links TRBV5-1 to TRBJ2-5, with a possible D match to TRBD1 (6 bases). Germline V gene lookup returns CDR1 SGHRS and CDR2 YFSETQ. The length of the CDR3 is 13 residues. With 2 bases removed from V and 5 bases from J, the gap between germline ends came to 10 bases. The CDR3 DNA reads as TGCGCCAGCAGCTTAAACAGGGTGGAGACCCAGTACTTC. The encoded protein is CASSLNRVETQYF.

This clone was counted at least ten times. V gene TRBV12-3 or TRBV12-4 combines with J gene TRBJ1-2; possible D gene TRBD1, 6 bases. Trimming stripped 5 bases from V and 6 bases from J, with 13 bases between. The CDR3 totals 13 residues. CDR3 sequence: CASSQGGANGYTF. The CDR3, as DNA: TGTGCCAGCAGTCAAGGGGGGGCTAATGGCTACACCTTC.

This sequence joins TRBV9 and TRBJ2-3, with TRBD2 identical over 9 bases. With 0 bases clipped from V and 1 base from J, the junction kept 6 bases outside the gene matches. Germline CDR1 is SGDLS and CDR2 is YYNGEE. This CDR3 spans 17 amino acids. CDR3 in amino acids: CASSVALASGGTDTQYF. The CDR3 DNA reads TGTGCCAGCAGCGTAGCTCTGGCTAGCGGGGGCACAGATACGCAGTATTTT.

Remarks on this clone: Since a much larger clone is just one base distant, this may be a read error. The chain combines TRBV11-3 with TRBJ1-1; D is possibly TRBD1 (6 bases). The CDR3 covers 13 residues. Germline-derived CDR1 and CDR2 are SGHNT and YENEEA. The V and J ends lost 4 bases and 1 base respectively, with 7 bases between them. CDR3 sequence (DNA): TGTGCCAGCAGCTCGACAGGGAACACTGAAGCTTTCTTT. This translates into CASSSTGNTEAFF.

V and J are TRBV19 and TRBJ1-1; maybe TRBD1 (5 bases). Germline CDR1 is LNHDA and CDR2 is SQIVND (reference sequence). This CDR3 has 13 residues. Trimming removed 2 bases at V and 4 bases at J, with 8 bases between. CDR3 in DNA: TGTGCCAGTAGTATACCGGGGGGCACTGAAGCTTTCTTT. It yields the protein CASSIPGGTEAFF.

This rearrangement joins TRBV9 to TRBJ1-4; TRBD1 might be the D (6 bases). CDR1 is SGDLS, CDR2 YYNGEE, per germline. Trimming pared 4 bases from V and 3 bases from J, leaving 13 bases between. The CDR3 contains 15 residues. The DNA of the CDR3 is TGTGCCAGCAGCCTAGGGGGGAGGCCTAATGAAAAACTGTTTTTT. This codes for CASSLGGRPNEKLFF.

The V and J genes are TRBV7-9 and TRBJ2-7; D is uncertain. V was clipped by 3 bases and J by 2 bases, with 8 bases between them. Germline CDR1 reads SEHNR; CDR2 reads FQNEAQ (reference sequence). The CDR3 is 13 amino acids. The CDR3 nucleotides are TGTGCCAGCAGCTTTAATTCAGCCTACGAGCAGTACTTC. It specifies CASSFNSAYEQYF.

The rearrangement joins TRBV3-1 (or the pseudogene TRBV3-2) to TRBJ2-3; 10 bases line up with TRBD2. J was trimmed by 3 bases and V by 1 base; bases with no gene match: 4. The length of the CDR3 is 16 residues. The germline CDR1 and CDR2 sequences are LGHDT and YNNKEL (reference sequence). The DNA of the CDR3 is TGTGCCAGCAGCCAAGGAGGACTAGCGGCTACAGATACGCAGTATTTT. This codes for CASSQGGLAATDTQYF.

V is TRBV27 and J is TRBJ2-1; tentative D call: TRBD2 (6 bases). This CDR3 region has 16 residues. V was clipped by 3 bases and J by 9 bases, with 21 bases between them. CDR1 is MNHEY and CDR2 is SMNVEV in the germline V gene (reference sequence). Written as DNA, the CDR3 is TGTGCCAGCAGTTTCCAGGAGGGGCGGGTGAGCGGTGAGCAGTTCTTC. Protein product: CASSFQEGRVSGEQFF.

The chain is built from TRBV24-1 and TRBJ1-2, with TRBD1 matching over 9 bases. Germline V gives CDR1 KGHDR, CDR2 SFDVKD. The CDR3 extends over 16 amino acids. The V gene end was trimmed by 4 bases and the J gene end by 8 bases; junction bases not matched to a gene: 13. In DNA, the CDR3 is TGTGCCACCAGTGACTCCGGGACAGGGTTTCCGGAAGGCTACACCTTC. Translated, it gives CATSDSGTGFPEGYTF.

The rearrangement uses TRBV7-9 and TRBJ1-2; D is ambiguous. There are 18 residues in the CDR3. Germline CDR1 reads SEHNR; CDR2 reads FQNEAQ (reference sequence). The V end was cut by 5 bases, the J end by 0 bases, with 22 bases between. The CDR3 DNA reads TGTGCCAGCAGCCCCCTGGGGAGGGTGACGGTCTCTAACTATGGCTACACCTTC. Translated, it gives CASSPLGRVTVSNYGYTF.

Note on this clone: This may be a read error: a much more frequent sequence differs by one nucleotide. This CDR3 reads CASSDTSGGADTQYF. DNA of the CDR3: TGTGCCAGCAGTGACACTAGCGGGGGGGCAGATACGCAGTATTTT. The J gene is TRBJ2-3, the V gene TRBV6-4, with TRBD2 matching over 13 bases. CDR3 length: 15 residues. Per germline, CDR1 MRHNA and CDR2 SNTAGT. The V and J ends lost 2 bases and 4 bases, in that order; junction bases with no gene match: 0.

The CDR3 protein is CASSSRDRGYGYTF. The CDR3 nucleotides are TGTGCCAGCAGCTCGAGGGACAGGGGCTATGGCTACACCTTC. This chain links TRBV7-2 with TRBJ1-2; TRBD1 aligns across 10 bases. The CDR3 runs 14 residues. Germline V gene lookup returns CDR1 SGHTA and CDR2 FQGNSA. V lost 4 bases, J lost 4 bases, and 3 bases stayed unmatched. The full variable domain, its missing parts supplied by reference TRBV7-2 and TRBJ1-2, is GAGVSQSPSNKVTEKGKDVELRCDPISGHTALYWYRQSLGQGLEFLIYFQGNSAPDKSGLPSDRFSAERTGGSVSTLTIQRTQQEDSAVYLCASSSRDRGYGYTFGSGTRLTVV.

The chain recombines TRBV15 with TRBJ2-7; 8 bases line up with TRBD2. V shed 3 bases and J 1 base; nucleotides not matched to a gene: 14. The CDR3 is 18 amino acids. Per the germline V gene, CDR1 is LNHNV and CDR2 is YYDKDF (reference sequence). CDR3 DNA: TGTGCCACCAGCAGTGCCGGGACTAGTCTCCCGTCTTCCTACGAGCAGTACTTC. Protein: CATSSAGTSLPSSYEQYF.

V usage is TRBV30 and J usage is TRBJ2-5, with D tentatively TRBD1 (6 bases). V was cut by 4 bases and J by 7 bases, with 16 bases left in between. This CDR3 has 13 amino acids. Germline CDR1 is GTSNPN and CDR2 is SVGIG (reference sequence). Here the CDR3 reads CAWTIQGARTQYF. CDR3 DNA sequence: TGTGCCTGGACCATACAGGGTGCTCGGACCCAGTACTTC.

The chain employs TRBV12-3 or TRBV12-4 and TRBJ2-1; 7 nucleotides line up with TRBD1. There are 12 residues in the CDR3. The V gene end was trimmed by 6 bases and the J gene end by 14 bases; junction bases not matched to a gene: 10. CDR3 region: CASSTDRVEKFF. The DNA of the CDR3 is TGTGCCAGCAGCACCGACAGGGTAGAAAAGTTCTTC.

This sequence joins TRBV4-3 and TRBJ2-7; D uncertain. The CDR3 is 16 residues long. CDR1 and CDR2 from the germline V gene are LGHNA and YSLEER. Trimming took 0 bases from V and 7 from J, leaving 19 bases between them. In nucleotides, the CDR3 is TGCGCCAGCAGCCAAGATCTAACCAGGCAGGATCGGGAGCAGTACTTC. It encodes CASSQDLTRQDREQYF.

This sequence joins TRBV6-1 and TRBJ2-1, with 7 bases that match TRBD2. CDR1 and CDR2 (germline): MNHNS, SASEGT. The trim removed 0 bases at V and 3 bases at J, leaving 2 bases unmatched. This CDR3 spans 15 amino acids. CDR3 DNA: TGTGCCAGCAGTGAAGCTAGCGGGTACTACAATGAGCAGTTCTTC. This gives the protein CASSEASGYYNEQFF.

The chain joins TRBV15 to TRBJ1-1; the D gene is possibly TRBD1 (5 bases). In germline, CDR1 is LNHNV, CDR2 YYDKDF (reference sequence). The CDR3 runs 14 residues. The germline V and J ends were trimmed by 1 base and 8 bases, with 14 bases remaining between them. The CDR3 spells CATSRGGVAEEAFF. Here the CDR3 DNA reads TGTGCCACCAGCAGAGGGGGGGTGGCGGAGGAAGCTTTCTTT.

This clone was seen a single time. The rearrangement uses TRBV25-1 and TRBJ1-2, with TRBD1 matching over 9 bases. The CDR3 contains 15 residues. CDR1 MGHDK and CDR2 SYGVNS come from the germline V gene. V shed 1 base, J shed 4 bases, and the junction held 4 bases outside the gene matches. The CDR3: CASSEWGTGFYGYTF. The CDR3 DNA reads TGTGCCAGCAGTGAATGGGGGACAGGGTTCTATGGCTACACCTTC.

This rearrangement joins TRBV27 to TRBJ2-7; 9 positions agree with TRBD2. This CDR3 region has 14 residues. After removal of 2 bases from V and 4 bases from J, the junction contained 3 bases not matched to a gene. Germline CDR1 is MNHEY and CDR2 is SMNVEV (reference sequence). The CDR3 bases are TGTGCCAGCAGTTTAGCGGGGGGGTTATACGAGCAGTACTTC. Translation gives CASSLAGGLYEQYF.